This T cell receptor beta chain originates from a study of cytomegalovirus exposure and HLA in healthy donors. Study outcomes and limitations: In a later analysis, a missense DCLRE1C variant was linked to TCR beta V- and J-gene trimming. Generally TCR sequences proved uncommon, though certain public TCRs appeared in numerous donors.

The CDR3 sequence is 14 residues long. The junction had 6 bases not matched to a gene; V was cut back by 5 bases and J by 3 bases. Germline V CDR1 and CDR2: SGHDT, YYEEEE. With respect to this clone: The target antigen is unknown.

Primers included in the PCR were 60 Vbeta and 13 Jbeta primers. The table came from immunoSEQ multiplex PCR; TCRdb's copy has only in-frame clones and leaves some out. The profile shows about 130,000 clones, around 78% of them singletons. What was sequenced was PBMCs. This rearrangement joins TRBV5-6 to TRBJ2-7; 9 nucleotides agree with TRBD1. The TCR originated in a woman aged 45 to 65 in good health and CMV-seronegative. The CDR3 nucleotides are TGTGCCAGCAGTGGGACAGGGATCATCTACGAGCAGTACGTC. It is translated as CASSGTGIIYEQYV.